This T cell receptor beta chain was recovered during a study of early T cells in non-severe SARS-CoV-2 infection. Study-level background: Chains stayed unpaired after sequencing of bulk RNA from unsorted whole blood.

Germline V CDR1 and CDR2: MGHDK, SYGVNS. The CDR3 has 11 amino acids. The V gene lost 7 bases and the J gene lost 5 bases, with 8 bases spanning the gap. Concerning this clonotype: What it binds is unknown.

General study findings and limits: Matching against VDJdb likely underestimated virus-specific expansions, favoring anti-spike CD8.

Unique molecular identifiers were attached to individual cDNA molecules. TCRdb reprocessed the 5' RACE reads via MiXCR and lists one record per CDR3 protein. The sample has about 80,000 distinct CDR3 sequences; roughly 12% are singletons. The TCR originated in an adult who was a healthcare worker with PCR-confirmed SARS-CoV-2 infection or an uninfected control (not recorded which). The donor label of this sample is uncertain. This sample comprised whole blood, obtained at baseline. This chain links TRBV25-1 with TRBJ2-5, with unresolved D. CDR3 DNA sequence: TGTGCCAGCAAGTCGGTGGAGACCCAGTACTTC. It yields the protein CASKSVETQYF.